Listed below are T cell receptor beta chains from one sample, sequenced in a study of identifying expanded T cells in peripheral blood. Clones were read by immunoSEQ multiplex PCR, and TCRdb kept only the in-frame ones, dropping some. This table has tens of thousands of clones, about 87% appearing once. Material: blood. These receptors all stem from a person between 18 and 75 years old in good health. Each CDR3 is given without its conserved first and last residue. A D gene is named only where the DNA matches it firmly.

j_call | d_call | v_call | cdr3_aa
TRBJ2-7 | - | TRBV28 | ATQPSGLESYEQY
TRBJ1-4 | - | TRBV2 | ASSETDINEKLF
TRBJ2-1 | TRBD2 | TRBV27 | ASSSGSPYNEQF
TRBJ2-2 | - | TRBV28 | ATDPSGQKNTGELF
TRBJ2-2 | - | TRBV30 | AWSDRERDTGELF
TRBJ1-6 | - | TRBV7-2 | ASSLRSGRNSPLH
TRBJ2-7 | - | TRBV11-2 | ASSLVEGGQY
TRBJ2-2 | - | TRBV10-3 | AISPGGTGELF
TRBJ1-1 | - | TRBV5-4 | ASSFDGGGAF
TRBJ1-2 | TRBD1 | TRBV5-6 | ASSLWTGGGESYGYT
TRBJ2-7 | - | TRBV5-4 | ASSLGTSSSPYEQY
TRBJ2-5 | - | TRBV4-1 | ASSSRQAAPETQY
TRBJ2-7 | - | TRBV7-9 | ASSLDQGPPYHEQY
TRBJ2-7 | TRBD2 | TRBV28 | ASSFQGLASYEQY
TRBJ2-7 | TRBD1 | TRBV7-3 | ASSPFAGTGSSEQY
TRBJ1-2 | - | TRBV5-1 | ASSPMGGYT
TRBJ1-2 | - | TRBV6-5 | ASSRSSSSSYGYT
TRBJ1-4 | - | TRBV12-2 | ASRSDNPQPPEKLF
TRBJ1-6 | - | TRBV6-5 | ASSYSRDSPLH
TRBJ2-5 | - | TRBV7-9 | ASSLALGQGKGETQY
TRBJ2-7 | TRBD1 | TRBV28 | ASRRDRGLGEQY
TRBJ2-7 | TRBD1 | TRBV27 | ASSFQGATYEQY
TRBJ2-2 | - | TRBV11-2 | ASSFAVPNTGELF
TRBJ2-7 | TRBD1 | TRBV7-9 | ASSLGSGQGSYEQY
TRBJ2-5 | - | TRBV27 | ASSPDQETQY
TRBJ2-3 | - | TRBV4-1 | ASSRTSTDTQY
TRBJ2-2 | - | TRBV16 | ASSQSKNTGELF
TRBJ2-1 | - | TRBV18 | ASSPPVTKSEQF
TRBJ2-5 | TRBD2 | TRBV18 | ASSPRPGGLQETQY
TRBJ2-5 | TRBD1 | TRBV29-1 | SVDPTGRETQY
TRBJ1-3 | - | TRBV10-1 | ASSTGGNTIY
TRBJ1-6 | - | TRBV9 | ASSVGAGSFNSPLH
TRBJ2-3 | TRBD2 | TRBV19 | ASSTPFRLAGGSTDTQY
TRBJ2-6 | - | TRBV5-1 | ASSLGIGTPFAGANVLT
TRBJ2-7 | - | TRBV6-6 | ASSYHPRGGYEQY
TRBJ2-7 | - | TRBV19 | ASSRDKNYEQY
TRBJ2-1 | TRBD1 | TRBV5-1 | ASSLAGTEYNEQF
TRBJ1-1 | - | TRBV2 | ARGIRTEAF
TRBJ1-6 | - | TRBV5-4 | ASGVGTSYNSPLH
TRBJ2-1 | TRBD1 | TRBV29-1 | SVLTGTANNEQF
TRBJ2-7 | - | TRBV4-2 | ASSQELGTEFGEQY
TRBJ1-1 | - | TRBV9 | ASSVDGQGPSAEAF
TRBJ2-7 | TRBD2 | TRBV18 | ASSGLADNYEQY
TRBJ2-3 | - | TRBV4-2 | ASSQEGGVPDTDTQY
TRBJ2-7 | TRBD1 | TRBV6-5 | ASSETSTGQQY
TRBJ2-7 | - | TRBV5-4 | ASSLDPTGSYEQY
TRBJ1-1 | - | TRBV30 | AWSEKTPGPRNTEAF
TRBJ2-7 | TRBD2 | TRBV10-1 | ASIPSGRMNEQY
TRBJ2-7 | TRBD2 | TRBV7-2 | ASSPDTREGPQY
TRBJ1-4 | - | TRBV27 | ASSPTRGAEKLF
TRBJ2-5 | TRBD2 | TRBV4-1 | ASSQDGLAGVKEETQY
TRBJ2-7 | TRBD2 | TRBV5-6 | ASSSGLAATEQY